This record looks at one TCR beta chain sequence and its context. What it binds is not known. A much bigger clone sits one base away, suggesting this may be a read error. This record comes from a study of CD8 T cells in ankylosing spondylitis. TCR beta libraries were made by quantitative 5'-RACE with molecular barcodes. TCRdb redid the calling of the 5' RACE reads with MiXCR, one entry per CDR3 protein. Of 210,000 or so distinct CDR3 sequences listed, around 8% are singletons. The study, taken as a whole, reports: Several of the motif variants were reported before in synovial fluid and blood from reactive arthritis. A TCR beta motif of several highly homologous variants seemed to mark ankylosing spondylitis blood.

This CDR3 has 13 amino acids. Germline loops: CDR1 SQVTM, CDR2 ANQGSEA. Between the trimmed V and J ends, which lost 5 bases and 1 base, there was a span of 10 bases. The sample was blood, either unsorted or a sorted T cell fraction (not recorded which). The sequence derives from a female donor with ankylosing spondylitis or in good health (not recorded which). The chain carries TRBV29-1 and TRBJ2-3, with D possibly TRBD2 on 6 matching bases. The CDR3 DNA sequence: TGCAGCGTTCCCGGGGGTGGCACAGATACGCAGTATTTT. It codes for CSVPGGGTDTQYF.